This paragraph reports one T cell receptor beta chain. No cognate antigen has been identified for it. No base qualities exist here, and no much larger clone lies one base off it. This sample also contains other DNA sequences that code for the same CDR3. These data originate in a study of OX40 agonist ivuxolimab in advanced cancers. At the level of the whole study: Ivuxolimab was an agonistic, fully human IgG2 monoclonal antibody directed against OX40 (CD134), a costimulatory receptor. Intravenous ivuxolimab was administered to patients every 2 weeks at six dose levels: 0.01, 0.1, 0.3, 1.5, 3 and 10 mg/kg. Of the approximately 50 dose-escalation patients, hepatocellular carcinoma was present in around 20, melanoma in around 15, renal cell carcinoma in 9 and head and neck cancer in 9. In the dose-escalation cohort, 70% to 85% of patients were male, and the mean age was roughly 60 years, with a range of roughly 23 to 85. Prior anti-PD-1, anti-PD-L1 or anti-CTLA-4 therapy was permitted, and checkpoint inhibitors had been received by approximately 39% of dose-escalation patients. Partial responses were achieved by three dose-escalation patients, of whom one had hepatocellular carcinoma and two had cutaneous melanoma. Peripheral TCRbeta sequencing aimed to test whether ivuxolimab altered TCR sequence diversity and caused clonal T-cell expansion. The paper describes the monotherapy dose-escalation part (N = 52 patients) of the phase I trial of ivuxolimab.

Its CDR3 holds 14 amino acids, cysteine through phenylalanine. CDR3 DNA is the only sequence kept; it has 42 bases, read in frame from the first base. The V end loses 4 bases and the J end loses 1 base, and a stretch of 11 bases separates them. The germline V gene yields SGHRS for CDR1 and YFSETQ for CDR2. The trial excluded patients who had a history of autoimmune disease or who were on systemic immunosuppression. Peripheral blood for TCR sequencing was drawn from every dose cohort at baseline, at cycle 4 day 1 and at cycle 7 day 1. Samples were obtained from an open-label, multicenter, first-in-human phase I dose-escalation trial of ivuxolimab. Adults with locally advanced or metastatic melanoma, renal cell carcinoma, hepatocellular carcinoma or head and neck squamous cell carcinoma were enrolled in the trial. Before TCR sequencing, CD4+ T cells and CD8+ T cells were sorted from peripheral blood as separate populations.

For sequencing of the TCRbeta CDR3 region, genomic DNA was extracted from the sorted cells. TCRbeta CDR3 regions were sequenced using the immunoSEQ Assay. TCRdb's version of the immuneACCESS table is confined to in-frame rearrangements and falls short of the full clone set. An unresolved V gene accounts for under half of the shortfall where checked; the remainder is of unknown origin. The sample table holds tens of thousands of clones, of which 65% to 85% were seen once. Around 5.1% of the sample is in the top ten clones. The research as a whole found: Clonal expansion of both CD4+ and CD8+ blood T cells was observed from baseline to week 6 at doses 0.1 to 3.0 mg/kg. The antigen specificity of the peripheral T cells that underwent clonal expansion was not determined. In the 0.1-3.0 mg/kg groups, partial responders were among the patients with the lowest normalized peripheral clonal expansion, particularly in CD8+ T cells. After ivuxolimab, CD8+ T cells had more expanded clones than CD4+ T cells on average. Low levels of normalized T-cell clonal expansion were also seen in some patients who did not respond.

This material consisted of CD4+ or CD8+ T cells sorted from blood, taken in a trial of the OX40 agonist ivuxolimab. The source is an adult with an advanced solid tumor such as melanoma, head and neck, liver or kidney cancer. The rearrangement joined TRBV5-1 to TRBJ1-1; the D gene remains uncertain. The sequenced DNA is TGCGCCAGCAGCGGTGCCACAAAGAACACTGAAGCTTTCTTT. This is translated as CASSGATKNTEAFF. With the rest looked up from the reference TRBV5-1 and TRBJ1-1 genes rather than sequenced, the full variable domain is KAGVTQTPRYLIKTRGQQVTLSCSPISGHRSVSWYQQTPGQGLQFLFEYFSETQRNKGNFPGRFSGRQFSNSRSEMNVSTLELGDSALYLCASSGATKNTEAFFGQGTRLTVV.